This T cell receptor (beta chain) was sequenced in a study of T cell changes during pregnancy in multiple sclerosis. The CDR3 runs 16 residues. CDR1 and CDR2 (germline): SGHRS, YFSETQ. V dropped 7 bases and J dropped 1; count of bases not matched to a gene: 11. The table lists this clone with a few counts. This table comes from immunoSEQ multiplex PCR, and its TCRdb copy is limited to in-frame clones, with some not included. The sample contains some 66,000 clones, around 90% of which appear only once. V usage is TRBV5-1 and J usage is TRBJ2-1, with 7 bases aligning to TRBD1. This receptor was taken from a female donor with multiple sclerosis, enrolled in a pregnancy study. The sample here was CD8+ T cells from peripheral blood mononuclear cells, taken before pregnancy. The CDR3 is CASSGPAGGSYNEQFF. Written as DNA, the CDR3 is TGCGCCAGCTCCGGCCCGGCAGGGGGATCCTACAATGAGCAGTTCTTC.